Following are 27 T cell receptor beta chains from one sample sequenced in a study of cytomegalovirus exposure and HLA in healthy donors. The PCR made use of 60 Vbeta and 13 Jbeta primers. Clones were sequenced by immunoSEQ multiplex PCR, and TCRdb holds only the in-frame ones, with some missing. The data contain roughly 190,000 clones, approximately 82% of them singletons. The sequencing input was PBMCs. The receptors were gathered from a woman in her forties or fifties in good health and CMV-seropositive.

V usage is TRBV5-1 and J usage is TRBJ2-2, with 7 bases fitting TRBD1. The CDR3 sequence is 15 residues long. In germline, CDR1 is SGHRS, CDR2 YFSETQ. The V and J ends lost 2 bases and 6 bases, in that order; junction bases with no gene match: 7. The chain's CDR3 is CASSFGPGGSGELFF. Written as DNA, the CDR3 is TGCGCCAGCAGCTTCGGTCCAGGGGGTTCCGGGGAGCTGTTTTTT.

This clone appeared a few times. The chain has TRBV4-3 and TRBJ2-3, with TRBD2 identical over 10 bases. Losses at the gene ends were 0 bases for V and 3 bases for J; bases not matched to a gene: 3. CDR3 size: 16 residues. Germline-derived CDR1 and CDR2 are LGHNA and YSLEER. The CDR3 bases are TGCGCCAGCAGCCAAGATTTAGCGGGGGGAACAGATACGCAGTATTTT. This sequence encodes CASSQDLAGGTDTQYF.

The rearrangement uses TRBV18 and TRBJ1-5; a possible D gene is TRBD1 (6 bases). The CDR3 consists of 16 residues. V was shortened by 2 bases and J by 4 bases, with 15 bases between the two germline ends. CDR1 and CDR2 (germline): KGHSH, LQKENI. The CDR3: CASSPTGLVRNQPQHF. The CDR3 DNA follows: TGTGCCAGCTCACCAACAGGGTTGGTACGGAATCAGCCCCAGCATTTT.

The chain combines TRBV7-9 with TRBJ2-7, with 8 bases identical to TRBD1. The trim removed 4 bases at V and 0 bases at J, leaving 11 bases unmatched. This CDR3 is built from 17 residues. The V gene's germline CDR1 is SEHNR and CDR2 FQNEAQ (reference sequence). CDR3 nucleotide sequence: TGTGCCAGCAGCTCGTCGTCCGGGACAGGATACTCCTACGAGCAGTACTTC. Amino acids: CASSSSSGTGYSYEQYF.

This chain connects TRBV13 to TRBJ2-3; possible D gene TRBD2, 6 bases. Germline CDR1 reads PRHDT; CDR2 reads FYEKMQ (reference sequence). Trimming stripped 0 bases from V and 3 bases from J, with 13 bases between. The CDR3 consists of 16 residues. This CDR3 reads CASSLGASVKTDTQYF. The CDR3 DNA reads TGTGCCAGCAGCTTAGGGGCTAGCGTGAAGACAGATACGCAGTATTTT. Together with reference TRBV13 and TRBJ2-3, the CDR3 gives the full variable domain: AAGVIQSPRHLIKEKRETATLKCYPIPRHDTVYWYQQGPGQDPQFLISFYEKMQSDKGSIPDRFSAQQFSDYHSELNMSSLELGDSALYFCASSLGASVKTDTQYFGPGTRLTVL.

About this clone itself: The same CDR3 arises from other DNA sequences in this sample as well. V gene TRBV7-2 combines with J gene TRBJ1-1, with a possible D match to TRBD1 (5 bases). The V end lost 2 bases, the J end lost 8 bases, and 18 bases lay between the germline ends. The germline gives CDR1 SGHTA, CDR2 FQGNSA. The CDR3 consists of 15 residues. The CDR3 spells CASSLMLLGRHEAFF. Here the CDR3 DNA reads TGTGCCAGCAGCTTAATGCTTTTGGGGCGGCACGAAGCTTTCTTT.

The chain couples TRBV11-2 to TRBJ2-7, with D unresolved. The V end lost 3 bases, the J end lost 1 base, and 10 bases lay between the germline ends. CDR3 size: 14 residues. Per the germline V gene, CDR1 is SGHAT and CDR2 is FQNNGV. The CDR3 reads CASSLSRPSYEQYF. CDR3 in DNA: TGTGCCAGCAGCTTGTCCAGGCCTTCCTACGAGCAGTACTTC.

The rearrangement links TRBV5-1 to TRBJ1-5, with TRBD1 matching 8 bases. V lost 4 bases, J lost 6 bases, and 6 bases stayed unmatched. The CDR3 spans 14 residues. Germline V gene data show CDR1 as SGHRS and CDR2 as YFSETQ. The CDR3 sequence is CASSPGQGSQPQHF. CDR3 sequence (DNA): TGCGCCAGCAGCCCCGGACAGGGAAGTCAGCCCCAGCATTTT. Full variable domain (remainder filled in from reference TRBV5-1 and TRBJ1-5): KAGVTQTPRYLIKTRGQQVTLSCSPISGHRSVSWYQQTPGQGLQFLFEYFSETQRNKGNFPGRFSGRQFSNSRSEMNVSTLELGDSALYLCASSPGQGSQPQHFGDGTRLSIL.

V gene TRBV7-2 combines with J gene TRBJ2-1; TRBD2 agrees at 10 bases. V gave up 1 base and J gave up 9 bases; unmatched junction bases: 6. This CDR3 contains 15 residues. CDR1 and CDR2 (germline): SGHTA, FQGNSA. DNA of the CDR3: TGTGCCAGCAGCTTAGTAGCGGGGGGAGTTGCTGAGCAGTTCTTC. Its translation is CASSLVAGGVAEQFF. Variable domain in full (rest from reference TRBV7-2 and TRBJ2-1): GAGVSQSPSNKVTEKGKDVELRCDPISGHTALYWYRQSLGQGLEFLIYFQGNSAPDKSGLPSDRFSAERTGGSVSTLTIQRTQQEDSAVYLCASSLVAGGVAEQFFGPGTRLTVL.

This chain joins TRBV6-1 and TRBJ1-1; D is unresolved. The V and J ends lost 8 bases and 8 bases respectively, with 15 bases between them. The germline V gene has CDR1 MNHNS and CDR2 SASEGT. This CDR3 spans 12 amino acids. The CDR3 here is CASSWRGQEAFF. CDR3 DNA: TGTGCCAGCTCGTGGCGAGGTCAGGAAGCTTTCTTT.

The V and J genes are TRBV6-4 and TRBJ2-3; no clear D. This CDR3 has 15 amino acids. Germline V CDR1 and CDR2: MRHNA, SNTAGT. V lost 0 bases and J lost 0, with 7 bases in between. The CDR3 here is CASSDSPDSTDTQYF. Here the CDR3 DNA reads TGTGCCAGCAGTGACTCGCCAGATAGCACAGATACGCAGTATTTT.

This chain connects TRBV7-3 to TRBJ1-2, with TRBD1 matching 9 bases. V lost 4 bases and J lost 6; bases outside the gene matches: 6. Per germline, CDR1 SGHTA and CDR2 FQGTGA. The CDR3 length is 14 residues. The CDR3, as DNA: TGTGCCAGCAGCTCGACAGGGGGGGGCCATGGCTACACCTTC. Its translation is CASSSTGGGHGYTF.

This chain links TRBV27 with TRBJ1-1; D is perhaps TRBD1 (6 bases). This CDR3 is 18 amino acids long. V was clipped by 4 bases and J by 1 base, with 22 bases between them. Germline CDR1 reads MNHEY; CDR2 reads SMNVEV (reference sequence). Here the CDR3 reads CASSSNTDRNIRNTEAFF. The CDR3 DNA sequence: TGTGCCAGCAGTTCCAACACGGACAGAAACATCAGGAACACTGAAGCTTTCTTT.

The V gene is TRBV10-3, the J gene TRBJ1-5; D perhaps matches TRBD1 (6 bases). The V end was cut by 10 bases, the J end by 5 bases, with 15 bases between. Germline V gives CDR1 ENHRY, CDR2 SYGVKD. This CDR3 region has 13 residues. This CDR3 is CASQGFADQPQHF. DNA of the CDR3: TGTGCCAGTCAGGGGTTTGCGGATCAGCCCCAGCATTTT.

Remarks on this clone: Other DNA sequences from this sample encode an identical CDR3 as well. The gene calls are TRBV18 and TRBJ2-1; 10 bases map to TRBD1. Germline lookup yields CDR1 KGHSH and CDR2 LQKENI. The ends lost 1 base at V and 7 bases at J; junction bases unmatched: 1. CDR3 size: 14 residues. CDR3 amino acids: CASSPLGQGNEQFF. In DNA form, the CDR3 reads TGTGCCAGCTCACCACTGGGACAGGGGAATGAGCAGTTCTTC.

The chain has TRBV5-1 and TRBJ2-3; tentatively, D is TRBD1 (5 bases). This CDR3 region has 15 residues. The germline CDR1 and CDR2 sequences are SGHRS and YFSETQ. V was shortened by 1 base and J by 3 bases, with 12 bases between the two germline ends. CDR3 residues: CASSLLGVGTDTQYF. CDR3 coding DNA: TGCGCCAGCAGCTTGTTAGGGGTGGGGACAGATACGCAGTATTTT.

The chain is built from TRBV5-1 and TRBJ1-2; no firm D call. The CDR3 is 15 amino acids. V was trimmed by 0 bases and J by 5 bases, leaving 14 bases between them. Germline CDR1 reads SGHRS; CDR2 reads YFSETQ. The CDR3 here is CASSLGYRTQYGYTF. Here the CDR3 DNA reads TGCGCCAGCAGCTTGGGGTATCGGACTCAATATGGCTACACCTTC.

This clone was counted only a few times. This chain uses TRBV10-3 with TRBJ2-4, with D possibly TRBD1 on 6 matching bases. Trimming took 4 bases from V and 6 from J, leaving 13 bases between them. The CDR3 extends over 14 amino acids. Germline-derived CDR1 and CDR2 are ENHRY and SYGVKD. Here the CDR3 reads CAISAVGAANIQYF. The CDR3 DNA reads as TGTGCCATCAGTGCGGTGGGGGCGGCAAACATTCAGTACTTC.

V gene TRBV19 combines with J gene TRBJ1-2; TRBD1 agrees at 8 bases. Germline values: CDR1 LNHDA, CDR2 SQIVND (reference sequence). Trimming cost V 6 bases and J 8 bases; bases outside gene matches: 5. This CDR3 has 12 residues. DNA for the CDR3: TGTGCCAGTAGAACAGGGGGAGGCGGCTACACCTTC. Amino acid sequence: CASRTGGGGYTF.

The chain links TRBV6-5 to TRBJ2-5, with 8 bases lining up with TRBD1. After removal of 6 bases from V and 1 base from J, the junction contained 4 bases not matched to a gene. Germline-derived CDR1 and CDR2 are MNHEY and SVGAGI. The length of the CDR3 is 14 residues. This CDR3 is CASRRQGSQETQYF. CDR3 DNA: TGTGCCAGCAGACGACAGGGGAGCCAAGAGACCCAGTACTTC.

This rearrangement joins TRBV7-8 to TRBJ2-1; TRBD2 is a possible D gene (6 bases). CDR3 length: 17 residues. V was clipped by 5 bases and J by 2 bases, with 19 bases between them. Germline V gene data show CDR1 as SGHVS and CDR2 as FQNEAQ. DNA of the CDR3: TGTGCCAGCAGCACCTACCGGGACTCCCCGACCTACAATGAGCAGTTCTTC. Its protein is CASSTYRDSPTYNEQFF. Full variable domain (outside the CDR3, taken from reference TRBV7-8 and TRBJ2-1): GAGVSQSPRYKVAKRGQDVALRCDPISGHVSLFWYQQALGQGPEFLTYFQNEAQLDKSGLPSDRFFAERPEGSVSTLKIQRTQQEDSAVYLCASSTYRDSPTYNEQFFGPGTRLTVL.

On this clone itself: Sequence at one end of the junction differs from germline and may be a read error. V is TRBV7-9 and J is TRBJ2-5, with 7 bases fitting TRBD2. The CDR3 has 12 amino acids. Germline V gene lookup returns CDR1 SEHNR and CDR2 FQNEAQ (reference sequence). The CDR3, as DNA: TGTTCCAGCAGAGGACTAGTGGAGACCCAGTACTTC. Residues: CSSRGLVETQYF.

The rearrangement uses TRBV4-3 and TRBJ2-3, with D possibly matching TRBD2 (6 bases). The CDR3 extends over 15 amino acids. Trimming removed 0 bases at V and 3 bases at J, with 10 bases between. Germline CDR1 LGHNA, CDR2 YSLEER. The CDR3 spells CASSQDLASTDTQYF. For the CDR3, the DNA is TGCGCCAGCAGCCAAGATCTAGCGAGTACAGATACGCAGTATTTT.

V gene TRBV28 combines with J gene TRBJ2-1, with TRBD1 matching 8 bases. The CDR3 has 17 amino acids. Germline CDR1 reads MDHEN; CDR2 reads SYDVKM. With 4 bases clipped from V and 6 bases from J, the junction kept 14 bases outside the gene matches. CDR3 DNA sequence: TGTGCCAGCAGTTACCTTCTAGACAGGGGCGAGATCAATGAGCAGTTCTTC. Residues: CASSYLLDRGEINEQFF.

This clone has just one count. The J gene is TRBJ2-1, the V gene TRBV15, with TRBD1 identical over 8 bases. The CDR3 covers 16 residues. V lost 0 bases to trimming and J lost 6 bases; unmatched junction nucleotides: 7. Per germline, CDR1 LNHNV and CDR2 YYDKDF (reference sequence). The CDR3: CATSRDPWTGSNEQFF. CDR3 coding DNA: TGTGCCACCAGCAGAGATCCCTGGACAGGGTCCAATGAGCAGTTCTTC.

The CDR3 sequence is CASSQDGQGGQETQYF. CDR3 in DNA: TGTGCCAGCAGCCAAGATGGCCAGGGAGGGCAAGAGACCCAGTACTTC. The chain recombines TRBV4-2 with TRBJ2-5, with TRBD2 matching over 7 bases. J was trimmed by 2 bases and V by 0 bases; bases with no gene match: 6. Germline V gives CDR1 LGHNA, CDR2 YNFKEQ. CDR3 size: 16 residues.

The genes are TRBV6-1 and TRBJ1-2; 7 nucleotides line up with TRBD1. V dropped 3 bases and J dropped 1; count of bases not matched to a gene: 5. The germline V gene has CDR1 MNHNS and CDR2 SASEGT. The CDR3 runs 15 residues. CDR3 protein: CASSEAPGGNYGYTF. In nucleotides, the CDR3 is TGTGCCAGCAGTGAGGCCCCAGGGGGTAACTATGGCTACACCTTC.